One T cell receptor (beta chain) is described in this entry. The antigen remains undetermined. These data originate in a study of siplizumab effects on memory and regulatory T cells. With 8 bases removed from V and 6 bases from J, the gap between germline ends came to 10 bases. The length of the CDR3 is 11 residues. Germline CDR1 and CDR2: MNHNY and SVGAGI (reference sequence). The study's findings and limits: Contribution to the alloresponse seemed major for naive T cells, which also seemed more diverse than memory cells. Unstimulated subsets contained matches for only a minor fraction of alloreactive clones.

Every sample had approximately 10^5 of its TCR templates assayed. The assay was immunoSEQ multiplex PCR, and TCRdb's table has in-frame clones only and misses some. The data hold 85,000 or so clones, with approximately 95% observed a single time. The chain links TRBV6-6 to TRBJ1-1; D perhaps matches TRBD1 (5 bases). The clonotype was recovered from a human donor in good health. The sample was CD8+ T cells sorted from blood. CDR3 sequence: CASGRGAEAFF. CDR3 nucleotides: TGTGCCAGCGGGCGGGGCGCTGAAGCTTTCTTT.